The 30 T cell receptor beta chains below were found in one sample sequenced in a study of human T cells and chemical hapten exposure. The time point was: patch test 1, 2 weeks after DPC sensitization. Treatment of the sample: therapeutic diphenylcyclopropenone sensitization with weekly scalp DPC. TCRdb analysed the RACE reads with MiXCR anew, one entry per CDR3 protein. The profile covers approximately 340,000 distinct CDR3 sequences, with approximately 6.3% appearing a single time and about 8% taken by the ten largest. Sequenced material: whole blood, taken in connection with sensitization to the hapten diphenylcyclopropenone (DPC). The source of these receptors is a woman aged 18 to 35 with alopecia areata. Some clones in this sample may be carry-over from other donors' samples.

Concerning this clonotype: The junction departs from germline at one end; a sequencing error may be responsible. The J gene is TRBJ1-3, the V gene TRBV12-3 or TRBV12-4, with TRBD1 as a possible D gene (6 bases). This CDR3 is built from 13 residues. For the CDR3, the DNA is TGTGCCAGCAGTTCGCAATACTTACAGGGTACACATTTT. It yields the protein CASSSQYLQGTHF.

In its sample, this clonotype was seen a few times. J is TRBJ2-5 and V is TRBV5-5, with D hard to call. This CDR3 comprises 14 residues. Trimming pared 4 bases from V and 1 base from J, leaving 11 bases between. Germline V gene data show CDR1 as SGHKS and CDR2 as YYEKEE (reference sequence). This CDR3 is CASSLRPAQETQYF. The CDR3 DNA reads TGTGCCAGCAGCCTTAGACCGGCCCAAGAGACCCAGTACTTC.

At least ten counts were recorded for this clonotype. The chain combines TRBV12-3 or TRBV12-4 with TRBJ2-1; TRBD2 matches at 11 bases. Germline trimming cut 4 bases from V and 4 bases from J; bases unmatched to any gene: 3. The CDR3 sequence is 15 residues long. The CDR3 sequence: CASSYSSGGYNEQFF. CDR3 nucleotide sequence: TGTGCCAGCAGTTACTCTAGCGGGGGGTACAATGAGCAGTTCTTC.

This clonotype was picked up a small number of times. CDR3 protein: CASSYRGQGVYEQYF. CDR3 bases: TGTGCCAGCAGTTACCGAGGACAGGGGGTATACGAGCAGTACTTC. The V call is TRBV6-6, the J call TRBJ2-7, with 10 positions matching TRBD1. In germline, CDR1 is MNHNY, CDR2 SVGAGI (reference sequence). The CDR3 is 15 residues long. With V trimmed by 2 bases and J by 4 bases, 5 bases remained unmatched.

J is TRBJ2-2 and V is TRBV19; tentatively, D is TRBD1 (6 bases). The CDR3 length is 17 residues. V lost 7 bases and J 1 base, leaving 19 bases between the germline ends. Germline CDR1 reads LNHDA; CDR2 reads SQIVND (reference sequence). The CDR3 DNA sequence: TGTGCCAGTACCCCTAATTGGGCAGGGGAGAACACCGGGGAGCTGTTTTTT. This translates into CASTPNWAGENTGELFF.

V usage is TRBV28 and J usage is TRBJ1-5; D is undetermined. CDR1 MDHEN and CDR2 SYDVKM come from the germline V gene. This CDR3 region has 14 residues. V lost 5 bases to trimming and J lost 11 bases, with 19 bases between them. The CDR3 spells CASSPLPGPRAQHF. The DNA for the CDR3 is TGTGCCAGCAGTCCCCTCCCGGGTCCCCGAGCCCAGCATTTT.

This clonotype occurred a few times. This sequence joins TRBV28 and TRBJ2-5; D might be TRBD1 (5 bases). The germline V gene has CDR1 MDHEN and CDR2 SYDVKM. V dropped 5 bases and J dropped 0 bases, with 16 bases sitting between them. The CDR3 has 16 residues. The CDR3 reads CASSTRQHFYQETQYF. CDR3 nucleotide sequence: TGTGCCAGCAGTACCCGACAGCACTTTTACCAAGAGACCCAGTACTTC.

This CDR3 reads CASSLSGTGREQYF. The CDR3 DNA reads TGTGCCAGCAGCTTATCCGGGACAGGACGCGAGCAGTACTTC. This sequence joins TRBV7-6 and TRBJ2-7; 8 nucleotides agree with TRBD1. The length of the CDR3 is 14 residues. CDR1 and CDR2 (germline): SGHVS, FNYEAQ. The V gene end was trimmed by 2 bases and the J gene end by 6 bases; junction bases not matched to a gene: 6.

This clonotype was observed a handful of times. Relative to the germline gene, one junction end is altered; a read error may explain this. J is TRBJ2-7 and V is TRBV6-2 or TRBV6-3, with 9 bases that match TRBD1. CDR3 length: 11 residues. Germline CDR1 and CDR2: MNHEY and SVGEGT. This chain's CDR3 is CASSDDRGEDF. CDR3 nucleotides: TGTGCCAGCAGTGACGACAGGGGGGAGGACTTC.

This clonotype was recorded a few times. V usage is TRBV12-3 or TRBV12-4 and J usage is TRBJ2-2; D gene ambiguous. Between the trimmed V and J ends, which lost 3 bases and 5 bases, there was a span of 13 bases. The CDR3 consists of 15 residues. In nucleotides, the CDR3 is TGTGCCAGCAGTTTGAGAGAGTTGGAAACCGGGGAGCTGTTTTTT. This gives the protein CASSLRELETGELFF.

This clonotype was counted a few times. The V gene is TRBV27, the J gene TRBJ2-7, with unresolved D. There are 17 residues in the CDR3. Trimming took off 2 bases at V and 4 bases at J, with 21 bases between the two ends. Germline V lookup: CDR1 MNHEY, CDR2 SMNVEV (reference sequence). CDR3 DNA sequence: TGTGCCAGCAGTTTAAGGGCGCCGGCATATCGCGAATACGAGCAGTACTTC. Encoded protein: CASSLRAPAYREYEQYF.

The V gene is TRBV3-1, the J gene TRBJ2-1; D gene ambiguous. The V gene lost 0 bases and the J gene lost 1 base, with 4 bases spanning the gap. The CDR3 covers 14 residues. Germline-derived CDR1 and CDR2 are LGHDT and YNNKEL (reference sequence). CDR3: CASSQDKSYNEQFF. CDR3 nucleotide sequence: TGTGCCAGCAGCCAAGATAAGTCCTACAATGAGCAGTTCTTC.

This clonotype was seen repeatedly, ten times or more. This sequence joins TRBV7-2 and TRBJ2-3, with TRBD2 matching over 9 bases. Germline assignment: CDR1 SGHTA and CDR2 FQGNSA. The CDR3 has 18 amino acids. V dropped 5 bases and J dropped 1; count of bases not matched to a gene: 13. CDR3 sequence: CASSPERRGGRGTDTQYF. CDR3 DNA sequence: TGTGCCAGCAGCCCAGAGCGGCGGGGGGGCAGAGGCACAGATACGCAGTATTTT.

The sample holds many counts of this clonotype. The chain is built from TRBV11-2 and TRBJ2-3, with TRBD2 matching 9 bases. This CDR3 has 17 amino acids. Germline trimming cut 7 bases from V and 0 bases from J; bases unmatched to any gene: 11. Germline V gene sequence: CDR1 SGHAT, CDR2 FQNNGV. CDR3 bases: TGTGCCAGCACCCATAGCGGGGGAGCGCCTAGCACAGATACGCAGTATTTT. Translated: CASTHSGGAPSTDTQYF.

This clonotype has a count of ten or more. The genes are TRBV6-6 and TRBJ1-5; D is ambiguous. V gave up 8 bases and J gave up 0 bases, with 5 bases separating them. Germline CDR1 MNHNY, CDR2 SVGAGI (reference sequence). CDR3 length: 12 residues. CDR3 loop: CASGYSNQPQHF. CDR3 in DNA: TGTGCCAGCGGATATAGCAATCAGCCCCAGCATTTT.

This clonotype was found a few times. The J gene is TRBJ1-1, the V gene TRBV4-2; 12 positions agree with TRBD1. The CDR3 runs to 16 residues. V was clipped by 4 bases and J by 2 bases; unmatched bases: 5. Germline V gives CDR1 LGHNA, CDR2 YNFKEQ. The CDR3 sequence is CASSPPGTGGNTEAFF. The CDR3 region has the DNA TGTGCCAGCAGCCCGCCCGGGACAGGGGGCAACACTGAAGCTTTCTTT.

This chain connects TRBV10-3 to TRBJ2-5, with 8 bases lining up with TRBD1. The trim removed 4 bases at V and 4 bases at J, leaving 2 bases unmatched. Germline values: CDR1 ENHRY, CDR2 SYGVKD. The CDR3 contains 13 residues. DNA for the CDR3: TGTGCCATCAGTGCGGACAGGGCAGAGACCCAGTACTTC. This translates into CAISADRAETQYF.

This clonotype has just a few counts. The V and J genes are TRBV2 and TRBJ2-1; D not certain. The germline V and J ends were trimmed by 4 bases and 4 bases, with 11 bases remaining between them. This CDR3 has 14 amino acids. Germline V CDR1 and CDR2: SNHLY, FYNNEI. The CDR3 sequence is CASSATLPYNEQFF. In DNA, the CDR3 is TGTGCCAGCAGTGCGACGCTACCTTACAATGAGCAGTTCTTC.

This clonotype was observed many times. The rearrangement links TRBV7-8 to TRBJ2-1; D is perhaps TRBD1 or TRBD2 (5 bases each). Germline V CDR1 and CDR2: SGHVS, FQNEAQ. CDR3 length equals 19 residues. V was pared by 1 base and J by 8 bases, with 27 bases between. This CDR3 is CASSLGVRGRGAEVDEQFF. The CDR3 DNA follows: TGTGCCAGCAGCTTAGGTGTTAGGGGAAGGGGAGCGGAGGTCGATGAGCAGTTCTTC. The complete variable domain, with remaining parts taken from reference TRBV7-8 and TRBJ2-1, reads GAGVSQSPRYKVAKRGQDVALRCDPISGHVSLFWYQQALGQGPEFLTYFQNEAQLDKSGLPSDRFFAERPEGSVSTLKIQRTQQEDSAVYLCASSLGVRGRGAEVDEQFFGPGTRLTVL.

The table lists this clonotype with a few counts. V is TRBV7-2 and J is TRBJ2-5; D is unresolved. Trimming took 5 bases from V and 1 from J, leaving 8 bases between them. CDR1 SGHTA and CDR2 FQGNSA come from the germline V gene. This CDR3 comprises 13 residues. CDR3 sequence: CASSANAQETQYF. The CDR3, as DNA: TGTGCCAGCAGCGCAAATGCCCAAGAGACCCAGTACTTC.

In this sample, this clonotype turned up many times. This rearrangement joins TRBV4-3 to TRBJ1-6; D perhaps matches TRBD1 (5 bases). V was pared by 4 bases and J by 10 bases, with 11 bases between. Germline V lookup: CDR1 LGHNA, CDR2 YSLEER. This CDR3 is built from 13 residues. The chain's CDR3 is CASSPRGLSPLHF. CDR3 coding DNA: TGCGCCAGCAGCCCTAGGGGTTTATCACCCCTCCACTTT.

With regard to this clonotype: Given a much more abundant clone one base away, this may be a read error. The V gene is TRBV29-1, the J gene TRBJ2-1; D remains unclear. CDR3 length equals 12 residues. Germline V gives CDR1 SQVTM, CDR2 ANQGSEA. The CDR3 coding sequence is TGCAGTACAAGGTACAGTTACAATGAGCAGTTCTTC. Protein product: CSTRYSYNEQFF.

This clonotype has more than one count but fewer than ten. The chain employs TRBV13 and TRBJ2-1; the match to TRBD2 covers 13 bases. The CDR3 contains 17 residues. Trimming at V came to 2 bases and at J to 7 bases, leaving 8 bases not matched to a gene. Germline lookup yields CDR1 PRHDT and CDR2 FYEKMQ (reference sequence). The CDR3 DNA reads as TGTGCCAGCAGCTTACCCGGACTAGCGGGGGTGGGGAATGAGCAGTTCTTC. It translates to CASSLPGLAGVGNEQFF.

The table lists this clonotype with a few counts. The chain carries TRBV11-2 and TRBJ2-2; the D gene is possibly TRBD2 (5 bases). Germline V lookup: CDR1 SGHAT, CDR2 FQNNGV. With 4 bases removed from V and 1 base from J, the gap between germline ends came to 10 bases. This CDR3 spans 15 amino acids. CDR3 in amino acids: CASSSDWGNTGELFF. The CDR3 nucleotides are TGTGCCAGCAGCTCGGACTGGGGGAACACCGGGGAGCTGTTTTTT.

This clonotype was counted between two and nine times. This chain links TRBV27 with TRBJ2-4; D is ambiguous. From germline, CDR1 is MNHEY and CDR2 SMNVEV (reference sequence). Between the trimmed V and J ends, which lost 3 bases and 0 bases, there was a span of 9 bases. The CDR3 extends over 15 amino acids. The CDR3 DNA reads as TGTGCCAGCAGTTTTTGGGCAGGAGCCAAAAACATTCAGTACTTC. It translates to CASSFWAGAKNIQYF.

This clonotype was seen a few times. CDR3 loop: CASSQAAVGPRSPLHF. The CDR3 nucleotides are TGTGCCAGCAGCCAAGCAGCGGTAGGCCCCCGATCACCCCTCCACTTT. The rearrangement uses TRBV3-1 and TRBJ1-6, with D unresolved. V was clipped by 1 base and J by 10 bases, with 17 bases between them. CDR1 and CDR2 (germline): LGHDT, YNNKEL (reference sequence). The CDR3 covers 16 residues. Looking up the rest from reference TRBV3-1 and TRBJ1-6 gives the full variable domain: DTAVSQTPKYLVTQMGNDKSIKCEQNLGHDTMYWYKQDSKKFLKIMFSYNNKELIINETVPNRFSPKSPDKAHLNLHINSLELGDSAVYFCASSQAAVGPRSPLHFGNGTRLTVT.

The chain uses TRBV7-3 and TRBJ2-5; D tentatively fits TRBD1 or TRBD2 (5 bases each). This CDR3 contains 15 residues. V gave up 3 bases and J gave up 2 bases, with 13 bases separating them. CDR1 and CDR2 from the germline V gene are SGHTA and FQGTGA. CDR3 sequence: CASSFIGGQQETQYF. For the CDR3, the DNA is TGTGCCAGCAGCTTCATTGGGGGTCAACAAGAGACCCAGTACTTC. The variable domain in full, with the rest retrieved from reference TRBV7-3 and TRBJ2-5, is GAGVSQTPSNKVTEKGKYVELRCDPISGHTALYWYRQSLGQGPEFLIYFQGTGAADDSGLPNDRFFAVRPEGSVSTLKIQRTERGDSAVYLCASSFIGGQQETQYFGPGTRLLVL.

This clonotype was counted a few times. The gene calls are TRBV18 and TRBJ1-4, with D possibly TRBD1 on 6 matching bases. This CDR3 contains 14 residues. The germline V and J ends were trimmed by 1 base and 7 bases, with 10 bases remaining between them. Germline CDR1 is KGHSH and CDR2 is LQKENI. CDR3 region: CASSPRAGVEKLFF. CDR3 in DNA: TGTGCCAGCTCACCACGAGCAGGGGTTGAAAAACTGTTTTTT.

The V and J genes are TRBV6-6 and TRBJ1-2, with no clear D. V was trimmed by 8 bases and J by 0 bases, leaving 13 bases between them. The CDR3 runs to 14 residues. The germline CDR1 and CDR2 sequences are MNHNY and SVGAGI (reference sequence). The CDR3 nucleotides read TGTGCCAGCTCCACCCCAGGAGCTAACTATGGCTACACCTTC. Protein: CASSTPGANYGYTF.

This clonotype has only a few counts. V is TRBV7-9 and J is TRBJ1-6; no firm D call. The CDR3 covers 12 residues. In germline, CDR1 is SEHNR, CDR2 FQNEAQ (reference sequence). V was pared by 0 bases and J by 8 bases, with 2 bases between. The CDR3 here is CASSLADSPLHF. For the CDR3, the DNA is TGTGCCAGCAGCTTAGCGGATTCACCCCTCCACTTT.